These 4 T cell receptor beta chains came from one sample sequenced in a study of shared clonotypes between healthy human individuals. In the naive CD8 group, cells lacked CD45RO and were positively selected for CCR7, so terminally differentiated effector memory CD45RA+ cells were left out. Sequencing was performed with immunoSEQ multiplex PCR; in TCRdb, only in-frame clones are kept and a portion is missing. The table has about 2.2 million clones, 93% seen once. Sequencing was carried out using naive CD8+ T cells from PBMCs. Source of these receptors: a man aged 18-30 years in good health. Some clones in this sample may be carry-over from other donors' samples.

The chain carries TRBV7-2 and TRBJ2-7, with 9 bases that match TRBD1. This CDR3 is 14 amino acids long. V gave up 5 bases and J gave up 3 bases; unmatched junction bases: 5. CDR1 and CDR2 from the germline V gene are SGHTA and FQGNSA. The CDR3 region is CASSAGQGNYEQYF. CDR3 coding DNA: TGTGCCAGCAGCGCCGGACAGGGGAACTACGAGCAGTACTTC.

This rearrangement joins TRBV7-6 to TRBJ2-1; D is perhaps TRBD2 (5 bases). The length of the CDR3 is 14 residues. CDR1 and CDR2 (germline): SGHVS, FNYEAQ. Deletions cut 5 bases from V and 5 bases from J, with 13 bases between. In DNA form, the CDR3 reads TGTGCCAGCAGCCTCTTTGCGGGCGACAATGAGCAGTTCTTC. Protein sequence: CASSLFAGDNEQFF.

This clone was found once. V gene TRBV11-1 combines with J gene TRBJ2-1; 15 bases agree with TRBD2. Germline CDR1 reads SGHAT; CDR2 reads FQDESV (reference sequence). Unmatched junction bases numbered 5, after V lost 5 bases and J lost 9 bases. The CDR3 covers 15 residues. The CDR3 region has the DNA TGTGCCAGCAGCCCTAGGACTAGCGGGAGGGGTGAGCAGTTCTTC. Encoded protein: CASSPRTSGRGEQFF.

This clone came up once. This chain connects TRBV7-9 to TRBJ2-5; D is perhaps TRBD2 (6 bases). Germline V gene lookup returns CDR1 SEHNR and CDR2 FQNEAQ (reference sequence). The CDR3 totals 16 residues. V dropped 3 bases and J dropped 4 bases, with 18 bases sitting between them. CDR3 protein: CASSLILEGVRETQYF. The CDR3 bases are TGTGCCAGCAGCTTGATCTTGGAGGGAGTTAGAGAGACCCAGTACTTC.